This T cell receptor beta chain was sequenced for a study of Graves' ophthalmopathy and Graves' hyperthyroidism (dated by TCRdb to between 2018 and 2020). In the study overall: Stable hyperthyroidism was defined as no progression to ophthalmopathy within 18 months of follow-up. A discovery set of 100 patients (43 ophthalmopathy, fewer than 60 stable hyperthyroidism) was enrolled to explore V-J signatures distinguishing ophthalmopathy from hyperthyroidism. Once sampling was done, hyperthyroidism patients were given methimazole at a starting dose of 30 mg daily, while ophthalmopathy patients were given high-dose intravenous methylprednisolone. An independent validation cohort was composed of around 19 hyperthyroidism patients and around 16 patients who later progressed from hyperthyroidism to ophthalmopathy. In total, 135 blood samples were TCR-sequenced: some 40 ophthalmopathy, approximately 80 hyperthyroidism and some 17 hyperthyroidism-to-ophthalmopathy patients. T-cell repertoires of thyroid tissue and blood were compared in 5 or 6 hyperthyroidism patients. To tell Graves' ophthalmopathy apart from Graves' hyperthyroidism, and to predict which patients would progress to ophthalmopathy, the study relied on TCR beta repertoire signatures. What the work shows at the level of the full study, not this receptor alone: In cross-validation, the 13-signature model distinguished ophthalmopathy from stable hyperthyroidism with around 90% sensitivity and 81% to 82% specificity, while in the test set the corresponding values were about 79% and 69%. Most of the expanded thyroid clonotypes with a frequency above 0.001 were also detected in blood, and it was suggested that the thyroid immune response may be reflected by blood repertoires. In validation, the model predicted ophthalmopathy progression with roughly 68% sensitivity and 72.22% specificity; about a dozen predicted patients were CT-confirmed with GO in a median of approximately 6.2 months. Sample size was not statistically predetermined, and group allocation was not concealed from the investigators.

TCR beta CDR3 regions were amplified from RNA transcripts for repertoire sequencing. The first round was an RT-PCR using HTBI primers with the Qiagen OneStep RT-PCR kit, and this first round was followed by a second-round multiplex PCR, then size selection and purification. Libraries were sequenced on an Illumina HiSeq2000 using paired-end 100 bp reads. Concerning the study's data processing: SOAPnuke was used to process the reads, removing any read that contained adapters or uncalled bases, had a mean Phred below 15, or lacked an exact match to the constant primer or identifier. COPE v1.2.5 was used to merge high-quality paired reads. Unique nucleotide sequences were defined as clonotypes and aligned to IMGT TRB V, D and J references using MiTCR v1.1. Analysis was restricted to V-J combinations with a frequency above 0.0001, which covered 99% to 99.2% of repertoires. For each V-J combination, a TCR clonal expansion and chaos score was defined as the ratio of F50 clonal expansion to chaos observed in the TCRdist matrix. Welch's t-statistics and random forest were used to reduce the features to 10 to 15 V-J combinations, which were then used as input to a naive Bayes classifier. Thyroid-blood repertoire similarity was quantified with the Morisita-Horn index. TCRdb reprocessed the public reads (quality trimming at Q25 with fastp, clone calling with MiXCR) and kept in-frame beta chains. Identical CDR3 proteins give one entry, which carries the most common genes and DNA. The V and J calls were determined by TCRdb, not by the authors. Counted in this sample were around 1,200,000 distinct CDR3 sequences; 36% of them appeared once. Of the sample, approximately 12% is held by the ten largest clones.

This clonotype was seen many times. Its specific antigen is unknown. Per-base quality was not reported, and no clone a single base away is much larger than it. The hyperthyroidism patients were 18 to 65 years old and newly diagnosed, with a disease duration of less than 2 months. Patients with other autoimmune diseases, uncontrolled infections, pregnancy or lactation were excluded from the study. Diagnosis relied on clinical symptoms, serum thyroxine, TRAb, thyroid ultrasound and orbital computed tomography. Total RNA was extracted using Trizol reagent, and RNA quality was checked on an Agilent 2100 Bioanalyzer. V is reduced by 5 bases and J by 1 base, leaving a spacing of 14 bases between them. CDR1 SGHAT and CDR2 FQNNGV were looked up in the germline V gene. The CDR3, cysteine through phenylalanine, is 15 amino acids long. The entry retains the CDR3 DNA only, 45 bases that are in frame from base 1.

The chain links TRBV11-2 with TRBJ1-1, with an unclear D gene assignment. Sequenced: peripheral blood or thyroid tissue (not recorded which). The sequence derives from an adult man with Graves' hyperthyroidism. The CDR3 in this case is CASSILGRQNTEAFF. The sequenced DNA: TGTGCCAGCAGCATTCTCGGACGGCAGAACACTGAAGCTTTCTTT.